This T cell receptor (beta chain) was documented in a study of blood T cell repertoires in COVID-19. Clones were read by immunoSEQ multiplex PCR, and TCRdb kept only the in-frame ones, dropping some. The sample has some 400,000 clones; more than 75% are singletons. V dropped 2 bases and J dropped 7 bases, with 4 bases sitting between them. The germline V gene encodes CDR1 SGHDT and CDR2 YYEEEE. CDR3 length: 11 amino acids. This TCR was sampled from a human donor in a cohort sampled during active COVID-19. The chain couples TRBV5-6 to TRBJ1-3; D gene uncertain. Material: peripheral blood. The CDR3 nucleotides are TGTGCCAGCAGCTTCGGTAACACCATATATTTT. This gives the protein CASSFGNTIYF.